The rows below give T cell receptor beta chains drawn from one sample of a study of blood T cell repertoires in COVID-19. Assay used: immunoSEQ multiplex PCR; TCRdb lists only in-frame clones, some missing. The sample lists around 150,000 clones, roughly 84% occurring once. Specimen: PBMCs or T cells enriched from blood (not recorded which). These receptors came from a woman aged 60-75 years who had recovered from COVID-19. Each CDR3 is given with its conserved first and last residue. A D gene is named only where the DNA matches it firmly. Rows give clone size only sometimes, using once, few, many, or a class for an expanded clone.

clone size	V gene	J gene	D gene	CDR3 DNA	CDR3 protein
.	TRBV19	TRBJ2-1	TRBD2	TGTGCCAGTACTAACGCGCCTAGGACTAGCGGGAGAATCAATGAGCAGTTCTTC	CASTNAPRTSGRINEQFF
once	TRBV6-1	TRBJ2-2	.	TGTGCCAGCAGTGAAGGCTTACGGACCGGGGAGCTGTTTTTT	CASSEGLRTGELFF
.	TRBV6-5	TRBJ2-2	.	TGTGCCAGCACCCAAGAAAACAGGGTCGGGGAGCTGTTTTTT	CASTQENRVGELFF
.	TRBV15	TRBJ1-5	.	TGTGCCACCAGCAGACGAACAGGGACGCAGCATTTT	CATSRRTGTQHF
.	TRBV18	TRBJ2-3	.	TGTGCCAGCTCAGGACAGACTACGGGGCCCACAGATACGCAGTATTTT	CASSGQTTGPTDTQYF
.	TRBV7-9	TRBJ1-4	TRBD1	TGTGCCAGCTCGCACAGGGGTGGTAATGAAAAACTGTTTTTT	CASSHRGGNEKLFF
.	TRBV6-1	TRBJ2-3	TRBD2	TGTGCCAGCAGTGAAGTCGGCGGGGGGGGTACAGATACGCAGTATTTT	CASSEVGGGGTDTQYF
once	TRBV5-1	TRBJ2-1	.	TGCGCCAGCAGCCTCAGTGGGAGCTCCTACAATGAGCAGTTCTTC	CASSLSGSSYNEQFF
.	TRBV6-5	TRBJ1-2	.	TGTGCCAGCAGCCGTCAGGGGTTCGGTGGCTACACCTTC	CASSRQGFGGYTF
.	TRBV4-1	TRBJ2-2	.	TGCGCCAGCAGCCAAAACCCCGGGAACCCCGGGGAGCTGTTTTTT	CASSQNPGNPGELFF
once	TRBV2	TRBJ2-2	.	TGTGCCAGCAGTGACCAGATCCATACCGGGGAGCTGTTTTTT	CASSDQIHTGELFF
.	TRBV15	TRBJ1-4	.	TGTGCCACCAGCAGAGGACCCCCGGGAGTAATGAATGAAAAACTGTTTTTT	CATSRGPPGVMNEKLFF
.	TRBV6-4	TRBJ1-1	TRBD1	TGTGCCAGCAGACAGGGGGCGGGCCGAAACACTGAAGCTTTCTTT	CASRQGAGRNTEAFF
once	TRBV7-9	TRBJ2-1	TRBD2	TGTGCCAGCAGCTTAAGTCGCCTTTCGGGGGGTTTCTACAATGAGCAGTTCTTC	CASSLSRLSGGFYNEQFF
.	TRBV28	TRBJ2-7	TRBD2	TGTGCCAGCAGTCAAGCGGGAGGGCAACGCGAGCAGTACTTC	CASSQAGGQREQYF
.	TRBV2	TRBJ1-5	.	TGTGCCAGCAGTTTTGGACCACTCGGGGAGCCCCAGCATTTT	CASSFGPLGEPQHF
.	TRBV28	TRBJ1-5	.	TGTGCCAGCAGTTTAATAGTCAATCAGCCCCAGCATTTT	CASSLIVNQPQHF
.	TRBV5-1	TRBJ2-1	TRBD2	TGCGCCAGCAGCTTGGGACTAGCGGGGGACAATGAGCAGTTCTTC	CASSLGLAGDNEQFF
.	TRBV19	TRBJ1-1	TRBD1	TGTGCCAGTAGGCCAAGACAGGGCACTGAAGCTTTCTTT	CASRPRQGTEAFF
few	TRBV5-6	TRBJ1-4	TRBD1	TGTGCCAGCAGCGAAGGAGGGACAGGGGGCGCGGGTCATGAAAAACTGTTTTTT	CASSEGGTGGAGHEKLFF
.	TRBV5-6	TRBJ1-6	.	TGTGCCAGCAGCGATCAGTATAATTCACCCCTCCACTTT	CASSDQYNSPLHF
.	TRBV29-1	TRBJ1-1	.	TGCAGCGCCGGATTCTCAGGGGTTAACACTGAAGCTTTCTTT	CSAGFSGVNTEAFF
.	TRBV20-1	TRBJ2-2	TRBD2	TGCAGTGCTAGTGCCGTCGGGGGGACTAGCGGGGTTAACACCGGGGAGCTGTTTTTT	CSASAVGGTSGVNTGELFF
.	TRBV7-8	TRBJ1-5	.	TGTGCCAGCAGCTTAGCTCGGATGGGCATGGGCAATCAGCCCCAGCATTTT	CASSLARMGMGNQPQHF
.	TRBV7-2	TRBJ1-6	.	TGTGCCAGCAGCTTAGCACAGAGACATAATTCACCCCTCCACTTT	CASSLAQRHNSPLHF
.	TRBV3-1/TRBV3-2	TRBJ2-6	.	TGTGCCAGCAGCCCCGGACCTGGGGCCAGCTCTGGGGCCAACGTCCTGACTTTC	CASSPGPGASSGANVLTF
.	TRBV30	TRBJ1-2	.	TGTGTAGCAACCACCTCTAACTATGGCTACACCTTC	CVATTSNYGYTF
.	TRBV6-5	TRBJ2-7	.	TGTGCCAGCAGTTACGGCGGAGGGTCCTACGAGCAGTACTTC	CASSYGGGSYEQYF
.	TRBV3-1/TRBV3-2	TRBJ1-3	.	TGTGCCAGCAGCCCCCTAGGGGCTAGGGACACCATATATTTT	CASSPLGARDTIYF
.	TRBV3-1/TRBV3-2	TRBJ2-5	.	TGTGCCAGCAGCCTGACAGGGGAGGGCGAGACCCAGTACTTC	CASSLTGEGETQYF
.	TRBV5-1	TRBJ1-1	.	TGCGCCAGCAGCTTGGTAGGGGTGGGGAACACTGAAGCTTTCTTT	CASSLVGVGNTEAFF
few	TRBV4-2	TRBJ1-1	.	TGTGCCAGCAGCCCCCGCCCAGGAAAGTACACTGAAGCTTTCTTT	CASSPRPGKYTEAFF
.	TRBV5-1	TRBJ1-1	.	TGCGCCAGCAGCTCGACACACAGAGGAGAGGGAGCTTTCTTT	CASSSTHRGEGAFF